This T cell receptor (beta chain) was captured by sequencing in a study of CD8+CD57+ T cells in acquired aplastic anemia. Study-wide background: DNA from sorted CD4+ and CD8+ cells averaged about 3.2 ug.

Findings of the study overall: Patients had approximately 30 CD8+ CDR3 sequences in common with controls (the shared set). Patients and controls were not found to differ significantly in CD8+ Simpson's diversity.

The CDR3 has 15 residues. Germline V gene lookup returns CDR1 DFQATT and CDR2 SNEGSKA (reference sequence). As to this clonotype: Its specificity is not known. A single base separates this from a much larger clone, so it may be a read error.

Patients who underwent sequencing had shown CD8+CD57+ cell expansion by flow cytometry. Every patient was diagnosed with severe acquired aplastic anemia. TCR beta VDJ and CDR3 profiles were obtained from a genomic DNA template. TCRdb processed the reads anew with MiXCR; each CDR3 protein has one entry. The table lists about 470,000 distinct CDR3 sequences, more than 25% of them singletons. The receptor was isolated from a human donor with aplastic anemia. The chain employs TRBV20-1 and TRBJ1-6; tentatively, D is TRBD1 (5 bases). The sequenced material came from sorted CD4+, CD8+, or CD8+CD57+ T cells (not recorded which) from PBMCs. This CDR3 reads CSAREDSPYSSPLHF. The CDR3, as DNA: TGCAGTGCTAGAGAAGACAGCCCCTATAGTTCACCCCTCCACTTT.